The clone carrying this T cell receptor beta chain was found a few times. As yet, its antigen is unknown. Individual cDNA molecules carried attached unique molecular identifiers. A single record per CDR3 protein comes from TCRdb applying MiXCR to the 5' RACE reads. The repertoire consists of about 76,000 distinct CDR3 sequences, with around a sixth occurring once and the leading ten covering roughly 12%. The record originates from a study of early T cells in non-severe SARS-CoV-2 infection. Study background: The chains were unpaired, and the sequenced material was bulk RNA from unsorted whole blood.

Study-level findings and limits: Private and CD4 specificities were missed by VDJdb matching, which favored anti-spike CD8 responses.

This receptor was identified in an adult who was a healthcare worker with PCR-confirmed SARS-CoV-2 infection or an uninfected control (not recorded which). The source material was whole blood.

The CDR3 nucleotides read TGCGCCAGCAGCTCACCAAACAGCGGGGGCCAAGAGACCCAGTACTTC. Translating gives CASSSPNSGGQETQYF. The chain recombines TRBV5-1 with TRBJ2-5; 8 bases match TRBD2. The CDR3 is 16 amino acids. The V gene's germline CDR1 is SGHRS and CDR2 YFSETQ. J was trimmed by 1 base and V by 3 bases; bases with no gene match: 8.